The clone carrying this T cell receptor (beta chain) was counted many times. What it binds is not known. This specimen belongs to a study of neurological immune-mediated disorders. Points from the study as a whole: While HTLV-1-associated myelopathy showed the greatest TCR clonal expansion, multiple sclerosis showed the least, falling below healthy controls.

From the 5' RACE reads, TCRdb called clonotypes with MiXCR, one entry per CDR3 protein. Found here are 50,000 or so distinct CDR3 sequences, around 4% of them singletons; the top ten hold roughly 1.5%. The unsorted libraries originated from 2 million PBMCs that had been stored at -80 C. Per the germline V gene, CDR1 is SGHTA and CDR2 is FQGNSA. With 4 bases removed from V and 8 bases from J, the gap between germline ends came to 18 bases. The CDR3 contains 15 residues. The V call is TRBV7-2, the J call TRBJ2-1; D tentatively reads TRBD1 or TRBD2 (5 bases each). Sequencing was carried out using PBMCs. The TCR comes from a man younger than 40 with multiple sclerosis. CDR3 protein: CASSSFAGAVDEQFF. In nucleotides, the CDR3 is TGTGCCAGCAGCTCCTTTGCCGGGGCGGTGGATGAGCAGTTCTTC.